Following are 23 T cell receptor beta chains from one sample sequenced in a study of blood T cells in healthy people across ages. The use of a sample-barcoded 5' primer and a J-beta primer mix characterized a second PCR of about 6 to 12 cycles. Each CDR3 protein gets one entry after TCRdb re-called the 5' RACE reads with MiXCR. Among over a million distinct CDR3 sequences, 40% to 55% were seen once, and the ten largest hold over 15%. Material for sequencing was blood. These receptors all stem from a woman aged 60-70 years in good health.

This clonotype appeared many times. The rearrangement joins TRBV20-1 to TRBJ2-3; unclear D gene. The V end lost 1 base, the J end lost 2 bases, and 7 bases lay between the germline ends. This CDR3 has 13 residues. Per germline, CDR1 DFQATT and CDR2 SNEGSKA (reference sequence). The CDR3 spells CSARGDYTDTQYF. For the CDR3, the DNA is TGCAGTGCTAGAGGGGATTACACAGATACGCAGTATTTT.

The rearrangement joins TRBV20-1 to TRBJ1-2; weak D call: TRBD1 (6 bases). This CDR3 contains 12 residues. Germline CDR1 reads DFQATT; CDR2 reads SNEGSKA (reference sequence). Trimming took 5 bases from V and 6 from J, leaving 13 bases between them. The CDR3 spells CSAYTGTNGYTF. In nucleotides, the CDR3 is TGCAGTGCTTATACCGGGACAAATGGCTACACCTTC.

This clonotype was counted only a few times. The gene calls are TRBV4-1 and TRBJ1-4; possibly TRBD1 for D (6 bases). The V end lost 0 bases, the J end lost 8 bases, and 16 bases lay between the germline ends. CDR3 length: 16 amino acids. Germline lookup yields CDR1 MGHRA and CDR2 YSYEKL. The CDR3 DNA reads TGCGCCAGCAGCCAAGATTCGGCACAGGGTAGGGAAAAACTGTTTTTT. Translating it yields CASSQDSAQGREKLFF.

The chain recombines TRBV2 with TRBJ2-1, with D perhaps matching TRBD2 (5 bases). CDR3 size: 14 residues. V was shortened by 8 bases and J by 4 bases, with 15 bases between the two germline ends. Per the germline V gene, CDR1 is SNHLY and CDR2 is FYNNEI. The CDR3: CASSISAAYNEQFF. CDR3 nucleotides: TGTGCCAGCTCTATTAGCGCGGCATACAATGAGCAGTTCTTC.

This clonotype showed up just a few times. The CDR3, as DNA: TGCAGCGTGGCTAAAAATGAAAAACTGTTTTTT. This codes for CSVAKNEKLFF. V is TRBV29-1 and J is TRBJ1-4; no reliable D call. Trimming removed 6 bases at V and 5 bases at J, with 7 bases between. Per the germline V gene, CDR1 is SQVTM and CDR2 is ANQGSEA. The CDR3 totals 11 residues.

This clonotype was seen just once. The chain recombines TRBV4-2 with TRBJ2-6; possibly TRBD2 for D (6 bases). The CDR3 has 19 amino acids. Per the germline V gene, CDR1 is LGHNA and CDR2 is YNFKEQ. V shed 2 bases and J shed 0 bases, with 17 bases lying between them. This CDR3 reads CASSQWYGRERSGANVLTF. The DNA for the CDR3 is TGTGCCAGCAGCCAATGGTATGGGCGGGAACGCTCTGGGGCCAACGTCCTGACTTTC.

This chain links TRBV5-1 with TRBJ1-2; D possibly corresponds to TRBD1 (6 bases). The CDR3 spans 15 residues. V was cut by 0 bases and J by 2 bases, with 11 bases left in between. Germline V gene lookup returns CDR1 SGHRS and CDR2 YFSETQ. CDR3 amino acids: CASSLEGGKNYGYTF. The CDR3 DNA follows: TGCGCCAGCAGCTTGGAGGGGGGGAAGAACTATGGCTACACCTTC. Looking up the rest from reference TRBV5-1 and TRBJ1-2 gives the full variable domain: KAGVTQTPRYLIKTRGQQVTLSCSPISGHRSVSWYQQTPGQGLQFLFEYFSETQRNKGNFPGRFSGRQFSNSRSEMNVSTLELGDSALYLCASSLEGGKNYGYTFGSGTRLTVV.

V usage is TRBV20-1 and J usage is TRBJ2-3, with D uncertain. V lost 2 bases, J lost 6 bases, and 3 bases lay in between. The CDR3 is 10 amino acids. Per germline, CDR1 DFQATT and CDR2 SNEGSKA (reference sequence). The CDR3 spells CSARYDTQYF. For the CDR3, the DNA is TGCAGTGCTAGATATGATACGCAGTATTTT.

This chain connects TRBV28 to TRBJ2-7; 11 bases line up with TRBD2. With V trimmed by 9 bases and J by 3 bases, 1 base remained unmatched. The CDR3 loop spans 12 amino acids. Germline V gene sequence: CDR1 MDHEN, CDR2 SYDVKM. The CDR3 nucleotides read TGTGCCAGTAGCGGGAGGGTCTACGAGCAGTACTTC. Encoded protein: CASSGRVYEQYF. Looking up the rest from reference TRBV28 and TRBJ2-7 gives the full variable domain: DVKVTQSSRYLVKRTGEKVFLECVQDMDHENMFWYRQDPGLGLRLIYFSYDVKMKEKGDIPEGYSVSREKKERFSLILESASTNQTSMYLCASSGRVYEQYFGPGTRLTVT.

The rearrangement joins TRBV28 to TRBJ2-3, with D uncertain. The CDR3 runs 16 residues. Per the germline V gene, CDR1 is MDHEN and CDR2 is SYDVKM. The V and J ends lost 5 bases and 6 bases respectively, with 21 bases between them. The CDR3 region has the DNA TGTGCCAGCAGTACCGCCGGGCTAGGCGGTGGTGATACGCAGTATTTT. It yields the protein CASSTAGLGGGDTQYF.

As to this clonotype: A clone one base away is much larger, so this may be a read error. This chain links TRBV7-2 with TRBJ2-7, with D possibly TRBD2 on 6 matching bases. From germline, CDR1 is SGHTA and CDR2 FQGNSA. The CDR3 sequence is 18 residues long. V was cut by 6 bases and J by 7 bases, with 31 bases left in between. The CDR3 DNA follows: TGTGCCAGCAGTTTTCCTCGGGTTGTAGCGGCCTACTACAATGAGCAGTACTTC. Translated: CASSFPRVVAAYYNEQYF.

This clonotype has a single count. This sequence joins TRBV19 and TRBJ2-5; D may be TRBD1 or TRBD2 (5 bases each). This CDR3 spans 14 amino acids. Trimming left V 6 bases short and J 11 bases short, with 22 bases between. CDR1 and CDR2 from the germline V gene are LNHDA and SQIVND (reference sequence). This CDR3 is CASSPGSDPNEQYF. The CDR3 DNA is TGTGCCAGTAGCCCAGGGAGTGATCCCAATGAGCAGTACTTC.

The genes are TRBV20-1 and TRBJ2-5; D ambiguous. V was shortened by 0 bases and J by 5 bases, with 10 bases between the two germline ends. Germline V gene data show CDR1 as DFQATT and CDR2 as SNEGSKA (reference sequence). This CDR3 has 13 amino acids. CDR3 loop: CSARDKSPETQYF. The CDR3, as DNA: TGCAGTGCTAGAGATAAGAGCCCTGAGACCCAGTACTTC.

The chain combines TRBV14 with TRBJ2-1, with TRBD2 identical over 10 bases. The J call may be mistaken, given a closer DNA end match to TRBJ2-7. The V gene's germline CDR1 is SGHDN and CDR2 FVKESK. The CDR3 has 17 residues. DNA for the CDR3: TGTGCCAGCAGCCCGCCCCCCCCGCTAGCGGGAGTCTACGAGCAGTACTTC. It specifies CASSPPPPLAGVYEQYF.

This rearrangement joins TRBV10-3 to TRBJ2-1, with TRBD2 matching 9 bases. From germline, CDR1 is ENHRY and CDR2 SYGVKD. Unmatched junction bases numbered 5, after V lost 6 bases and J lost 2 bases. This CDR3 is 15 amino acids long. The CDR3 bases are TGTGCCATCAGAGATAGCGGGAGCCCCTACAATGAGCAGTTCTTC. Protein: CAIRDSGSPYNEQFF.

This clonotype was counted only a few times. V usage is TRBV7-8 and J usage is TRBJ2-5; TRBD2 matches at 8 bases. The J call could be wrong; TRBJ2-7 is a better fit for the DNA end. The CDR3 extends over 15 amino acids. Germline V CDR1 and CDR2: SGHVS, FQNEAQ. CDR3 bases: TGTGCCAGCAGCGGACCTCTAGCGGGTCGGTACGAGCAGTACTTC. Translating gives CASSGPLAGRYEQYF.

The chain links TRBV6-1 to TRBJ2-4; 8 nucleotides match TRBD2. Looked up from germline, CDR1 is MNHNS and CDR2 is SASEGT. Unmatched junction bases numbered 21, after V lost 4 bases and J lost 13 bases. The CDR3 extends over 17 amino acids. CDR3 nucleotides: TGTGCCAGCAGTGCGGCCCTTTTGCGGGAGGTTCCGGGGGAGCAGTACTTC. Encoded protein: CASSAALLREVPGEQYF.

The chain carries TRBV20-1 and TRBJ2-3; TRBD2 agrees at 7 bases. J gave up 2 bases and V 5 bases, and 4 bases lay outside the gene matches. CDR3 size: 13 residues. Looked up from germline, CDR1 is DFQATT and CDR2 is SNEGSKA (reference sequence). The CDR3 loop is CSAGGEVTDTQYF. In nucleotides, the CDR3 is TGCAGTGCTGGGGGGGAGGTCACAGATACGCAGTATTTT.

This clonotype was observed a handful of times. This chain joins TRBV4-1 and TRBJ2-7; 8 nucleotides line up with TRBD2. Per the germline V gene, CDR1 is MGHRA and CDR2 is YSYEKL. V lost 1 base to trimming and J lost 3 bases; unmatched junction nucleotides: 5. The length of the CDR3 is 15 residues. CDR3 region: CASSQVETSVYEQYF. CDR3 bases: TGCGCCAGCAGCCAAGTTGAGACTAGCGTCTACGAGCAGTACTTC.

This clonotype turned up a few times. V gene TRBV6-4 combines with J gene TRBJ2-3; D perhaps matches TRBD2 (6 bases). CDR3 length: 17 residues. The germline gives CDR1 MRHNA, CDR2 SNTAGT. Between the trimmed V and J ends, which lost 8 bases and 1 base, there was a span of 22 bases. The CDR3 nucleotides are TGTGCCAGCGCTCAGGGACTCACGACCGATGGCACAGATACGCAGTATTTT. This codes for CASAQGLTTDGTDTQYF.

V usage is TRBV11-2 and J usage is TRBJ1-4, with D possibly matching TRBD1 (5 bases). V was shortened by 1 base and J by 8 bases, with 8 bases between the two germline ends. CDR3 length: 13 residues. The V gene's germline CDR1 is SGHAT and CDR2 FQNNGV. The CDR3 region is CASSLVAGEKLFF. The CDR3 nucleotides are TGTGCCAGCAGCTTAGTGGCAGGGGAAAAACTGTTTTTT.

The genes are TRBV7-9 and TRBJ1-5; D gene uncertain. The germline V and J ends were trimmed by 5 bases and 0 bases, with 14 bases remaining between them. Per the germline V gene, CDR1 is SEHNR and CDR2 is FQNEAQ (reference sequence). The CDR3 has 16 residues. The DNA for the CDR3 is TGTGCCAGCAGCCCGTCCAGTGGGATTAGCAATCAGCCCCAGCATTTT. This translates into CASSPSSGISNQPQHF.

This clonotype was detected only a few times. This chain joins TRBV21-1 and TRBJ2-5; the tabulated D call, TRBD1, remains unverified against the DNA. TRBV21-1 represents a pseudogene. The CDR3 extends over 16 amino acids. CDR3 amino acids: CASREWTAPTQETQYF. CDR3 nucleotide sequence: TGTGCCAGCCGGGAGTGGACAGCCCCTACCCAAGAGACCCAGTACTTC.